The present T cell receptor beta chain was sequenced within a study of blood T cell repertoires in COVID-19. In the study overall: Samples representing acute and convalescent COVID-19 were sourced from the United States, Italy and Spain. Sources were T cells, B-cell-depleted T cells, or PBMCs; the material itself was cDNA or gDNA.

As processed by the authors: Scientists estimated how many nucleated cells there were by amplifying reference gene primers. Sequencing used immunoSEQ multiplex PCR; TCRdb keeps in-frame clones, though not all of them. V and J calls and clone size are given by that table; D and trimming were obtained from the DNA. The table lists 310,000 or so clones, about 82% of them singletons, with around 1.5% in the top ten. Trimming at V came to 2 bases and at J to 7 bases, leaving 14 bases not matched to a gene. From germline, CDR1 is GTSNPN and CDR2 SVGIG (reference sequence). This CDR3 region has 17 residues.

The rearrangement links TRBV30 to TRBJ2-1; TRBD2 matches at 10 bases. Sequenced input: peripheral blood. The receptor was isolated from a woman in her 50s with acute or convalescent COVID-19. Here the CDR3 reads CAWSLWSGRDRVNEQFF. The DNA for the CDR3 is TGTGCCTGGAGTCTCTGGAGCGGGAGGGATAGGGTGAATGAGCAGTTCTTC.